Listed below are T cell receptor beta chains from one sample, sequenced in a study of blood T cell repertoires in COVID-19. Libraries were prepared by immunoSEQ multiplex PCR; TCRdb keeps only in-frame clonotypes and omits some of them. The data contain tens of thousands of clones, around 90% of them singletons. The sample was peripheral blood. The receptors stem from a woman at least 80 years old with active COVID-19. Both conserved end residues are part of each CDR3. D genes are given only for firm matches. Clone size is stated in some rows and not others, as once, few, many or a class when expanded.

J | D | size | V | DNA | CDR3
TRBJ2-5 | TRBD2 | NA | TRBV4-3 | TGCGCCAGCAGCCAAGAGAAAGGGACTAGCGGGAGGAATGGGGTCCAAGAGACCCAGTACTTC | CASSQEKGTSGRNGVQETQYF
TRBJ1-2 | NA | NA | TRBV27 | TGTGCCAGCAGTTTTACAGGGAACTATGGCTACACCTTC | CASSFTGNYGYTF
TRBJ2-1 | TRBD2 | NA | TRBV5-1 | TGCGCCAGCAGCGGCGCCGGGACTAGCTCGTACAATGAGCAGTTCTTC | CASSGAGTSSYNEQFF
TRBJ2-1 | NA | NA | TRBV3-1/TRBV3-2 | TGTGCCAGCAGCCAACTGGGAGGCGAGCAGTTCTTC | CASSQLGGEQFF
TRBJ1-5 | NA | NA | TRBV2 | TGTGCCAGCAGCTTTGGAGGAAATCAGCCCCAGCATTTT | CASSFGGNQPQHF
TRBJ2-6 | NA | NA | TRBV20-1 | TGCAGTGCTAGTAGCCCGAACTCTGGGGCCAACGTCCTGACTTTC | CSASSPNSGANVLTF
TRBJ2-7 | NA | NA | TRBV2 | TGTGCCAGCAGTGACAGGTCGAACACCTACGAGCAGTACTTC | CASSDRSNTYEQYF
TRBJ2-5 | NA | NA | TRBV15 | TGTGCCACCAGCGGCCAGAGTGCACAGGGGAGGGAGACCCAGTACTTC | CATSGQSAQGRETQYF
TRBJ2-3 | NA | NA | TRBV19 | TGTGCCAGTAGCCCACCTCGTGGTTGGCCCACAGATACGCAGTATTTT | CASSPPRGWPTDTQYF
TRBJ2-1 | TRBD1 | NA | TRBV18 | TGTGCCAGCTCACCAAGGGCAGGGGGCTACAATGAGCAGTTCTTC | CASSPRAGGYNEQFF
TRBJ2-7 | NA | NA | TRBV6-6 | TGTGCCAGCAGTACCCCCGGGACTGGCTCCTACGAGCAGTACTTC | CASSTPGTGSYEQYF
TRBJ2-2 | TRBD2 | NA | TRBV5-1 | TGCGCCAGCAGCCCCGGACTAGCGGGAGCTACCGGGGAGCTGTTTTTT | CASSPGLAGATGELFF
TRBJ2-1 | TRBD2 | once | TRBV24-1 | TGTGCCACCAGTGATGGCCGACTAGCGGGATACAATGAGCAGTTCTTC | CATSDGRLAGYNEQFF
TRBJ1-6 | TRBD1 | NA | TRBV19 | TGTGCCGTTCAGGGGGACAGGTTGTATTCACCCCTCCACTTT | CAVQGDRLYSPLHF
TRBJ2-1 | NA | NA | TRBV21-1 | TGTGCCAGCAGCAAACCCGGGACAGGGGGAGAGAGGGGGTACAATGAGCAGTTCTTC | CASSKPGTGGERGYNEQFF
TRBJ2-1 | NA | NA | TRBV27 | TGTGCCAGCATGGTTCCGGGGGCCTACAATGAGCAGTTCTTC | CASMVPGAYNEQFF